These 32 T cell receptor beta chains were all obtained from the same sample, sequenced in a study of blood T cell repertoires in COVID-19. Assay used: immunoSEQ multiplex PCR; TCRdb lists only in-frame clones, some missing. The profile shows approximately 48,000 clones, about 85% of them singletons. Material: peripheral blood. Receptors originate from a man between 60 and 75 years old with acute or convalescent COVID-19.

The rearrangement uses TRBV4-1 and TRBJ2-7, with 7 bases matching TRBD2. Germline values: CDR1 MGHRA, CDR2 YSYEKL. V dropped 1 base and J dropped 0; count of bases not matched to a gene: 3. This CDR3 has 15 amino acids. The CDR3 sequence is CASSQGGGSSYEQYF. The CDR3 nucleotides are TGCGCCAGCAGCCAAGGGGGGGGTAGCTCCTACGAGCAGTACTTC.

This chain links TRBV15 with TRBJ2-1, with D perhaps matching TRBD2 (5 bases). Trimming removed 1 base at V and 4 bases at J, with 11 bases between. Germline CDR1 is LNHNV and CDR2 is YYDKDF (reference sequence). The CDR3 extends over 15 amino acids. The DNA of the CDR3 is TGTGCCACCAGCAGAGCCCTAGCCCAGTACAATGAGCAGTTCTTC. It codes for CATSRALAQYNEQFF.

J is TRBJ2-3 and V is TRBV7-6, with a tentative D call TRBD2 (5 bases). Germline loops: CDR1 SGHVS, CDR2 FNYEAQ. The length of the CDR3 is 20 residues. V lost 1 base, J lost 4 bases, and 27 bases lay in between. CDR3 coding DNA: TGTGCCAGCAGCTTAGGAGTGAAGTCCGGGTGGTCAAGGAGGTCAGATACGCAGTATTTT. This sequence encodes CASSLGVKSGWSRRSDTQYF.

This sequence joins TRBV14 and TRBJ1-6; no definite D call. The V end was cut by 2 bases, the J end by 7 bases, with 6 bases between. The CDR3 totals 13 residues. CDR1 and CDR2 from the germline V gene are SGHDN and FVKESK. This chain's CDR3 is CASSQSRNSPLHF. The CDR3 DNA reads TGTGCCAGCAGCCAATCGCGGAATTCACCCCTCCACTTT.

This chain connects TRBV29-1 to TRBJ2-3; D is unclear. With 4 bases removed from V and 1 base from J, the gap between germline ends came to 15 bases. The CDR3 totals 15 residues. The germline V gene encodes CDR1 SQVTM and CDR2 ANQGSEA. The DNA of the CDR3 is TGCAGCGTTGCCCGTACCTCGCTAGGCACAGATACGCAGTATTTT. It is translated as CSVARTSLGTDTQYF.

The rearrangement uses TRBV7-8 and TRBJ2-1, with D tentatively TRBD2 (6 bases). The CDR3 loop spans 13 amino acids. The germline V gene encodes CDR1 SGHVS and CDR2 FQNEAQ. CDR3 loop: CAGGRPGSYEQFF. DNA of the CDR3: TGTGCAGGAGGGAGGCCCGGGAGCTATGAGCAGTTCTTC.

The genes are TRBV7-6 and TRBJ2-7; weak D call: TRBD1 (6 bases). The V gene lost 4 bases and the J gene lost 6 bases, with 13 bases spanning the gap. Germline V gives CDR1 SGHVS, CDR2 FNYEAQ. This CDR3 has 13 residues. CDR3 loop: CASSSVGGPEQYF. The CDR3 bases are TGTGCCAGCAGCTCCGTAGGGGGTCCCGAGCAGTACTTC.

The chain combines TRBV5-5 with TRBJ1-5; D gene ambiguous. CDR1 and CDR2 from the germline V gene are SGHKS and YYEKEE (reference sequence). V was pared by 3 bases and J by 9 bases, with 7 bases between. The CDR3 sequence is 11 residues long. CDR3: CASSSTGPQHF. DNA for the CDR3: TGTGCCAGCAGCTCAACCGGGCCCCAGCATTTT.

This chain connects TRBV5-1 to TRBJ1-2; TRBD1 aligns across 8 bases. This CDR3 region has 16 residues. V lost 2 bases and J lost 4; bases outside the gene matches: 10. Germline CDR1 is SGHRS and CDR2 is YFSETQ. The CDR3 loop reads CASSLLPGQASYGYTF. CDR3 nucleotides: TGCGCCAGCAGCTTACTGCCGGGACAGGCCAGCTATGGCTACACCTTC.

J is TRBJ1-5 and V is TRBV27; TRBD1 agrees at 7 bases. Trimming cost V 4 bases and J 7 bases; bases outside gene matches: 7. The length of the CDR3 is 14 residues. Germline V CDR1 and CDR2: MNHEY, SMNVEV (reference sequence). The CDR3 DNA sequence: TGTGCCAGCAGTTCCAGACAGGGCAGCCAGCCCCAGCATTTT. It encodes CASSSRQGSQPQHF.

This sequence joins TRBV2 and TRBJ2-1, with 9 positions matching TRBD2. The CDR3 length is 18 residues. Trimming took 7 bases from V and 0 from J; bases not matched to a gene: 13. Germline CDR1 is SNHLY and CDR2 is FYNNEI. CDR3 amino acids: CASNLLAGIDPSYNEQFF. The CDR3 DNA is TGTGCCAGCAATCTCCTAGCGGGAATTGATCCCTCCTACAATGAGCAGTTCTTC.

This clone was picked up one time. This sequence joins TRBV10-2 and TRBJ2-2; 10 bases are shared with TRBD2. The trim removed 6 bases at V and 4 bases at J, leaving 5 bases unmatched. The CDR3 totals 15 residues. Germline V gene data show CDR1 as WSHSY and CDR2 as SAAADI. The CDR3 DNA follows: TGCGCCAGCAGGAGGGCTAGCGGGAGCACCGGGGAGCTGTTTTTT. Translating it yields CASRRASGSTGELFF.

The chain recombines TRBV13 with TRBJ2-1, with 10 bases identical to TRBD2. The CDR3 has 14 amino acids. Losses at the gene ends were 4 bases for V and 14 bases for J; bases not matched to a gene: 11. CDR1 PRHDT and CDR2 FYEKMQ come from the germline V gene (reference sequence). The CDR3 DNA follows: TGTGCCAGCAGCTGGCTAGCGGGAGTTCGCGTGAAGTTCTTC. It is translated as CASSWLAGVRVKFF.

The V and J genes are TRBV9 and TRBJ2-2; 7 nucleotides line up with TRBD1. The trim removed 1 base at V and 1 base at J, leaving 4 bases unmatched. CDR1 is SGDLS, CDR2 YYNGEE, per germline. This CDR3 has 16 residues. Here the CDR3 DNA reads TGTGCCAGCAGCGTATCCAGGACAGGGAACACCGGGGAGCTGTTTTTT. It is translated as CASSVSRTGNTGELFF. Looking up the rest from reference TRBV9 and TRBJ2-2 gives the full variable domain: DSGVTQTPKHLITATGQRVTLRCSPRSGDLSVYWYQQSLDQGLQFLIQYYNGEERAKGNILERFSAQQFPDLHSELNLSSLELGDSALYFCASSVSRTGNTGELFFGEGSRLTVL.

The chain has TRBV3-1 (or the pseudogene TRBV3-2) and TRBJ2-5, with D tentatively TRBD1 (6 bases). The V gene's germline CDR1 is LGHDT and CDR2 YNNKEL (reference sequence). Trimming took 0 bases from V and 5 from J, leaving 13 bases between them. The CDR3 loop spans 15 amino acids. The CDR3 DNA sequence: TGTGCCAGCAGCCAAGATGGGGGCGGCGGGGAGACCCAGTACTTC. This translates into CASSQDGGGGETQYF.

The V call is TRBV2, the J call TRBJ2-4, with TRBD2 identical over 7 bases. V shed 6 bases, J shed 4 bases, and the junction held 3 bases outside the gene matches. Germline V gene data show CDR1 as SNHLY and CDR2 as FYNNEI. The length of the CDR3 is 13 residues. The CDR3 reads CASRRESKNIQYF. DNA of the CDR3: TGTGCCAGCAGGCGGGAGTCAAAAAACATTCAGTACTTC.

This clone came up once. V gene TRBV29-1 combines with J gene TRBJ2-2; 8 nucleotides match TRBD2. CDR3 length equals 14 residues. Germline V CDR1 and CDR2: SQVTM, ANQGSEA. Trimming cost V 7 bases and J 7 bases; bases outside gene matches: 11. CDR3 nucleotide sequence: TGCAGCGGGCGACTAGCGAGAACAATCGGGGAGCTGTTTTTT. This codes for CSGRLARTIGELFF.

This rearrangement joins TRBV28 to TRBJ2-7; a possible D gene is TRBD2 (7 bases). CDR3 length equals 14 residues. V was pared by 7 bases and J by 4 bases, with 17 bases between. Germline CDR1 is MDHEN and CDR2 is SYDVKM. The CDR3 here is CASTGPGGKYEQYF. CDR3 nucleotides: TGTGCCAGCACCGGGCCGGGGGGCAAATACGAGCAGTACTTC.

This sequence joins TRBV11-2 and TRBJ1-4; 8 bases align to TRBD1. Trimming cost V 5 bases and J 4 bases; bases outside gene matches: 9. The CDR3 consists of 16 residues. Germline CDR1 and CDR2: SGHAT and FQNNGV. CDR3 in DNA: TGTGCCAGCAGCCCCAGGGGGCTTGGGGGTAATGAAAAACTGTTTTTT. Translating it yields CASSPRGLGGNEKLFF.

The CDR3 loop is CASKGSVSTDTQYF. In DNA, the CDR3 is TGTGCCAGCAAGGGTAGCGTTAGCACAGATACGCAGTATTTT. The J gene is TRBJ2-3, the V gene TRBV2, with D perhaps matching TRBD2 (5 bases). V was trimmed by 7 bases and J by 0 bases, leaving 11 bases between them. Germline CDR1 SNHLY, CDR2 FYNNEI. CDR3 length: 14 amino acids.

In DNA form, the CDR3 reads TGTGCCAGCAAGGACAGGGAGAATCAGCCCCAGCATTTT. Its protein is CASKDRENQPQHF. The chain combines TRBV2 with TRBJ1-5; TRBD1 aligns across 8 bases. Germline V CDR1 and CDR2: SNHLY, FYNNEI. CDR3 length: 13 residues. V was pared by 7 bases and J by 4 bases, with 3 bases of the junction left unmatched.

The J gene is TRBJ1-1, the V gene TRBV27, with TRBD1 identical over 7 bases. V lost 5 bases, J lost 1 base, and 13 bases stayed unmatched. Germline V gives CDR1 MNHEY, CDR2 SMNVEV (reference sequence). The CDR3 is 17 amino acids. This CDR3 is CASSLNLRQGGNTEAFF. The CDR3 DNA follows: TGTGCCAGCAGTCTCAACCTTCGACAGGGAGGGAACACTGAAGCTTTCTTT.

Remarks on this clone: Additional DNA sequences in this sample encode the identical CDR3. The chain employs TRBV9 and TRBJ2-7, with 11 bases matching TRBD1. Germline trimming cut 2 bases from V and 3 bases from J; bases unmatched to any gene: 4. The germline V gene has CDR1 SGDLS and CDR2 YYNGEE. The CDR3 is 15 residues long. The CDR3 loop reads CASSVGTGGYYEQYF. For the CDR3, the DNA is TGTGCCAGCAGCGTGGGGACAGGGGGTTACTACGAGCAGTACTTC.

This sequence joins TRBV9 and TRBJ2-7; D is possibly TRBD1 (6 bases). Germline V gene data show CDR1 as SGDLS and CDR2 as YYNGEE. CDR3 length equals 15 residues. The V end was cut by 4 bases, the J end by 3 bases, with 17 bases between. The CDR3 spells CASSPQGTYGYEQYF. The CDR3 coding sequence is TGTGCCAGCAGCCCCCAGGGGACGTATGGCTACGAGCAGTACTTC.

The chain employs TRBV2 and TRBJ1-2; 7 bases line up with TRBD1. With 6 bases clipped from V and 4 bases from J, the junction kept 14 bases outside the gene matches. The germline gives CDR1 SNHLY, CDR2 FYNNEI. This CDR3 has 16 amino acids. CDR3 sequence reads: CASSASARGKGYGYTF. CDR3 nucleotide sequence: TGTGCCAGCAGCGCCTCCGCCAGGGGGAAGGGCTATGGCTACACCTTC.

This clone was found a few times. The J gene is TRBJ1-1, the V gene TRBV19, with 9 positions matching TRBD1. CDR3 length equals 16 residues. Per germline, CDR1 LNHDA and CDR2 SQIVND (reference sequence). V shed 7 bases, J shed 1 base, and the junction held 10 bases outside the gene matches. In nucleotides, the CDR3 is TGTGCCAGTACCCTACTACAGGGGGCTGGGAACACTGAAGCTTTCTTT. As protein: CASTLLQGAGNTEAFF.

CDR3 coding DNA: TGCAGCGTTATCCATGGACAGGGCGGGGAGACCCAGTACTTC. This translates into CSVIHGQGGETQYF. V usage is TRBV29-1 and J usage is TRBJ2-5; 8 nucleotides match TRBD1. With V trimmed by 5 bases and J by 5 bases, 10 bases remained unmatched. The CDR3 loop spans 14 amino acids. Germline V gene data show CDR1 as SQVTM and CDR2 as ANQGSEA. The whole variable domain, filled in from reference TRBV29-1 and TRBJ2-5, reads SAVISQKPSRDICQRGTSLTIQCQVDSQVTMMFWYRQQPGQSLTLIATANQGSEATYESGFVIDKFPISRPNLTFSTLTVSNMSPEDSSIYLCSVIHGQGGETQYFGPGTRLLVL.

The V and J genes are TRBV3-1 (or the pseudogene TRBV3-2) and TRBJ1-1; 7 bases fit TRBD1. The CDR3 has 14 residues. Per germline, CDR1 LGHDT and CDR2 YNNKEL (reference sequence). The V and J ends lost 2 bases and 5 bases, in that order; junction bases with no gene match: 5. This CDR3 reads CASSQRGRGTEAFF. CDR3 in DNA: TGTGCCAGCAGCCAAAGGGGGCGGGGAACTGAAGCTTTCTTT.

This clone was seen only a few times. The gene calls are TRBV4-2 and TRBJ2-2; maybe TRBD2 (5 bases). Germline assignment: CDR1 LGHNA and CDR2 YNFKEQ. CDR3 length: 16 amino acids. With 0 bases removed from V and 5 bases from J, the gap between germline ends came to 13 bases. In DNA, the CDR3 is TGTGCCAGCAGCCAAGAATCGGGAAGGGTTACCGGGGAGCTGTTTTTT. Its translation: CASSQESGRVTGELFF.

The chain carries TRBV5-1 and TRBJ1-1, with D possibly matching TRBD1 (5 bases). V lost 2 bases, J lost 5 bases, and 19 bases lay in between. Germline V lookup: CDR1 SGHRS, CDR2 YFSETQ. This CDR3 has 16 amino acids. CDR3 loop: CASSFGLDRILTEAFF. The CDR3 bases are TGCGCCAGCAGCTTTGGGCTAGACAGAATACTGACTGAAGCTTTCTTT.

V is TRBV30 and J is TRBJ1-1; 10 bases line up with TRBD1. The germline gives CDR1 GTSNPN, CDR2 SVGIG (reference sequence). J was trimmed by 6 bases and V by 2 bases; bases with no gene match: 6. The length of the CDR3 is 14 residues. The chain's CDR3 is CAWSPTGGRAEAFF. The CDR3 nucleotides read TGTGCCTGGAGTCCGACAGGGGGCAGGGCTGAAGCTTTCTTT.

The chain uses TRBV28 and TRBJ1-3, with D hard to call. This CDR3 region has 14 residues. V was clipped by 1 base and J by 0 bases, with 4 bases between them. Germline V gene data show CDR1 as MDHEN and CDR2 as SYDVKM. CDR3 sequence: CASSLYSSGNTIYF. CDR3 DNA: TGTGCCAGCAGTTTATACAGCTCTGGAAACACCATATATTTT.